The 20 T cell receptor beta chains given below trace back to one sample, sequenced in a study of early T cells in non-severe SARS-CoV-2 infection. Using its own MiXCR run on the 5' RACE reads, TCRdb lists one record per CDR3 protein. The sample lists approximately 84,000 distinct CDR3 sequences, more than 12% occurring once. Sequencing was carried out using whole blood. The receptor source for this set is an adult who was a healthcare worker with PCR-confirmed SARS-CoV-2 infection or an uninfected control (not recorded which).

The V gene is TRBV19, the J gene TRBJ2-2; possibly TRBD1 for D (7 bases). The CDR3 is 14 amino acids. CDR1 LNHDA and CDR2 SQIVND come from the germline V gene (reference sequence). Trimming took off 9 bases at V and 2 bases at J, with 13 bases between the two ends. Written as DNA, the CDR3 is TGTGCCAGCAGACAGGGACTTAACACCGGGGAGCTGTTTTTT. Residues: CASRQGLNTGELFF.

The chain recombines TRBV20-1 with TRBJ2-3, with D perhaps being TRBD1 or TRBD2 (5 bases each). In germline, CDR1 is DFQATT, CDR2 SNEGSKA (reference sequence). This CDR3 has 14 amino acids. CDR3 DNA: TGCAGCGCTCCCGGGACCCCTCACGCAGATACGCAGTATTTT. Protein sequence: CSAPGTPHADTQYF.

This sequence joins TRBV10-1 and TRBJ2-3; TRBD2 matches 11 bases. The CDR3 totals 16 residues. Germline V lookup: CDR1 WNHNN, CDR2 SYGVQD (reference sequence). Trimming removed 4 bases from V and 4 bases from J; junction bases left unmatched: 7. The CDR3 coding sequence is TGCGCCAGCAGTGGGAGTAGCGGGAGGGCCCCAGATACGCAGTATTTT. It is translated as CASSGSSGRAPDTQYF.

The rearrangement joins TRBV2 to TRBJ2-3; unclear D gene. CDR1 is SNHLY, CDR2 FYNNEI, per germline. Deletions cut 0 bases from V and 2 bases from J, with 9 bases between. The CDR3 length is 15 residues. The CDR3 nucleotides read TGTGCCAGCAGTGAAGCTTGGCGGTTCACAGATACGCAGTATTTT. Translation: CASSEAWRFTDTQYF.

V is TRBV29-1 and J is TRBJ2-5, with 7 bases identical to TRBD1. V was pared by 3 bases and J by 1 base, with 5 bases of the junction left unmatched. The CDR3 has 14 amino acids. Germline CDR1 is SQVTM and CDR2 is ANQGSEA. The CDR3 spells CSVDRDSLQETQYF. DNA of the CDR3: TGCAGCGTTGACCGGGACAGCCTCCAAGAGACCCAGTACTTC.

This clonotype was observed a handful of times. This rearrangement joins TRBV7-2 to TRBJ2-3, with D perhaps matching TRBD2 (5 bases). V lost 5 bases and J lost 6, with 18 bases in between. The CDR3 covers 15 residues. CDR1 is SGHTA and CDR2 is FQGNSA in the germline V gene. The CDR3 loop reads CASSLVRAADDTQYF. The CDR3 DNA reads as TGTGCCAGCAGCCTCGTGAGGGCCGCCGACGATACGCAGTATTTT.

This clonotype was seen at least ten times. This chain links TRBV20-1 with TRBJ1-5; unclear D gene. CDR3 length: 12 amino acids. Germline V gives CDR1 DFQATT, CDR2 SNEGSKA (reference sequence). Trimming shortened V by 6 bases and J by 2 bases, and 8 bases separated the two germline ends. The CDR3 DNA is TGCAGTGCAAAGGACGGCAATCAGCCCCAGCATTTT. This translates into CSAKDGNQPQHF.

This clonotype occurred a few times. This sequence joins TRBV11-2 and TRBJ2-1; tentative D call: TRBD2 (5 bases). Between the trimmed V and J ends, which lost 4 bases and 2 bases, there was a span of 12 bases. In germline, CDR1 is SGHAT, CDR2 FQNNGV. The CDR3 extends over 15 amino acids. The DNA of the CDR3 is TGTGCCAGCAGCTCCCTTAGAGGGCCCTACAATGAGCAGTTCTTC. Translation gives CASSSLRGPYNEQFF.

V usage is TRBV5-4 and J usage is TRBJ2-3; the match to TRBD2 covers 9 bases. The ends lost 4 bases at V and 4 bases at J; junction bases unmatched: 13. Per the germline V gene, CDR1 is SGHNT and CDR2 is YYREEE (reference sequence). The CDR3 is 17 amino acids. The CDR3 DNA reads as TGTGCCAGCAGCAATAGCGGGAGCGCCGTTAGTTCAGATACGCAGTATTTT. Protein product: CASSNSGSAVSSDTQYF.

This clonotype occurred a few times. In DNA, the CDR3 is TGCAGTGCTAGAATTAGAGACAATGAGCAGTTCTTC. Translated: CSARIRDNEQFF. This rearrangement joins TRBV20-1 to TRBJ2-1; D is undetermined. Germline CDR1 DFQATT, CDR2 SNEGSKA (reference sequence). The V gene lost 2 bases and the J gene lost 5 bases, with 7 bases spanning the gap. The CDR3 has 12 amino acids.

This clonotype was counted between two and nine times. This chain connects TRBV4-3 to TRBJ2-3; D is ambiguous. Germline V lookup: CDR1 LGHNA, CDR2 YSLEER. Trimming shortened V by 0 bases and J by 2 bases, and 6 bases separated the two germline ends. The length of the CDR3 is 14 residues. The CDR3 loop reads CASSQELITDTQYF. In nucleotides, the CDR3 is TGCGCCAGCAGCCAAGAACTGATCACAGATACGCAGTATTTT.

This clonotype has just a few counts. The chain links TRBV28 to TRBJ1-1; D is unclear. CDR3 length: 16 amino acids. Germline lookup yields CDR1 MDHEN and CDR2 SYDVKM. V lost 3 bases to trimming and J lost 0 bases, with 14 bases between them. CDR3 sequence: CASSFTGGRMNTEAFF. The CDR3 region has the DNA TGTGCCAGCAGTTTTACGGGTGGTCGGATGAACACTGAAGCTTTCTTT.

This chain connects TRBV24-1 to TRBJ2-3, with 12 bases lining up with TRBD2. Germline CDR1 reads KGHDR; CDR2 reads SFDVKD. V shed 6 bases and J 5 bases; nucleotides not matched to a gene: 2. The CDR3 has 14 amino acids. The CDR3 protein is CATSRGLAGDTQYF. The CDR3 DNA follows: TGTGCCACCAGTAGGGGACTAGCGGGAGATACGCAGTATTTT.

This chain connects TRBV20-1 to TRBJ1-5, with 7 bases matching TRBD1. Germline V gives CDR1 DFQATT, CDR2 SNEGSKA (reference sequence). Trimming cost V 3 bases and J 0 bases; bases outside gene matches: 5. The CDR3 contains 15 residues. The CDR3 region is CSARAQGNSNQPQHF. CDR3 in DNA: TGCAGTGCTAGGGCACAGGGGAATAGCAATCAGCCCCAGCATTTT.

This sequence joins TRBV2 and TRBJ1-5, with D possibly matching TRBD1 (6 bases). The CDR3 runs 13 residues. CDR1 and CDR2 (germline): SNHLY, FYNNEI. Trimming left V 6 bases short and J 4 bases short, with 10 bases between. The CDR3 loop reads CASRDTGNQPQHF. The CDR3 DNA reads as TGTGCCAGCAGAGATACAGGGAATCAGCCCCAGCATTTT.

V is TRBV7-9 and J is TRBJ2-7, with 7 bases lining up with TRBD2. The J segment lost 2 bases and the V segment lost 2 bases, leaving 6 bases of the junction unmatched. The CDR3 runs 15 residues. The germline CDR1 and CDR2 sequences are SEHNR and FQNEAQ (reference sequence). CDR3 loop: CASSLWAGAAYEQYF. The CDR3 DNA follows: TGTGCCAGCAGCTTATGGGCGGGAGCAGCCTACGAGCAGTACTTC.

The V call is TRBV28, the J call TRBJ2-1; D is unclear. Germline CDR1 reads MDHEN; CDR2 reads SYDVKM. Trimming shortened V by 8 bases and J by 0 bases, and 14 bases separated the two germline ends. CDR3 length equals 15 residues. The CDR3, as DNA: TGTGCCAGCGTGACGGGCGATAGCTCCTACAATGAGCAGTTCTTC. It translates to CASVTGDSSYNEQFF.

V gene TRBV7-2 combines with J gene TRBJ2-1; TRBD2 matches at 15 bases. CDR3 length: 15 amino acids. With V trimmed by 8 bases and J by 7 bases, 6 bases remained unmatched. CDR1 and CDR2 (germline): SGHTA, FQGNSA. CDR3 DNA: TGTGCCAGCGGGACTAGCGGGAGGCCAACAAATGAGCAGTTCTTC. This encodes CASGTSGRPTNEQFF.

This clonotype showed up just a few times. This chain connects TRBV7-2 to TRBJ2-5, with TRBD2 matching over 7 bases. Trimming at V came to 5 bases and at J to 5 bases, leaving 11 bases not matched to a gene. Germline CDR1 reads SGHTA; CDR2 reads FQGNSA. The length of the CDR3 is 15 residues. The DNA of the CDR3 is TGTGCCAGCAGCCGTCCGACTAGCCGACGGGAGACCCAGTACTTC. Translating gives CASSRPTSRRETQYF. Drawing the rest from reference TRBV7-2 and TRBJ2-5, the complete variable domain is GAGVSQSPSNKVTEKGKDVELRCDPISGHTALYWYRQSLGQGLEFLIYFQGNSAPDKSGLPSDRFSAERTGGSVSTLTIQRTQQEDSAVYLCASSRPTSRRETQYFGPGTRLLVL.

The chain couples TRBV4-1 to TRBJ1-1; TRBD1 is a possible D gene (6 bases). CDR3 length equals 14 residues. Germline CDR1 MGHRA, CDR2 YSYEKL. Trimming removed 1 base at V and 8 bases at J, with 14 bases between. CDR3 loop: CASSQVGGRAEAFF. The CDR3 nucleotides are TGCGCCAGCAGCCAAGTAGGGGGGCGGGCCGAAGCTTTCTTT.